The T cell receptor beta chain under discussion was sequenced for a study of OX40 agonist ivuxolimab in advanced cancers. Across the study: All patients had ivuxolimab intravenously every 2 weeks at 0.01 to 10 mg/kg. Past anti-PD-1, anti-PD-L1 or anti-CTLA-4 therapy was accepted, and roughly 37% had received some.

The repertoire was sequenced with immunoSEQ multiplex PCR; TCRdb's copy has only in-frame clones and lacks some. The sample carries about 79,000 clones, about 84% recorded once. V shed 6 bases, J shed 3 bases, and the junction held 8 bases outside the gene matches. From germline, CDR1 is WSHSY and CDR2 SAAADI. CDR3 length: 15 amino acids. This sequence joins TRBV10-2 and TRBJ2-3, with TRBD1 matching over 8 bases. Sequenced material: CD4+ or CD8+ T cells sorted from blood, taken in a trial of the OX40 agonist ivuxolimab. The sequence derives from an adult with an advanced solid tumor such as melanoma, head and neck, liver or kidney cancer. The CDR3 DNA reads as TGCGCCAGCAGCGGCCTGCAGGGGGCGACAGATACGCAGTATTTT. Its protein is CASSGLQGATDTQYF.